Following are 15 T cell receptor beta chains from one sample sequenced in a study of long-term antiretroviral therapy in people with HIV. Version v3.0 of the immunoSEQ assay ran at survey level. Only in-frame clones appear in the TCRdb table, and some are missing; sequencing was by immunoSEQ multiplex PCR. The sample includes around 40,000 clones, less than 90% of them seen just once. Sequenced material: unsorted PBMCs, taken just before starting antiretroviral therapy. The receptors come from a woman under 30 with HIV.

This clone has just a few counts. V usage is TRBV7-9 and J usage is TRBJ1-5, with TRBD1 matching 9 bases. The germline V gene has CDR1 SEHNR and CDR2 FQNEAQ (reference sequence). This CDR3 is 18 amino acids long. Unmatched junction bases numbered 16, after V lost 4 bases and J lost 6 bases. Written as DNA, the CDR3 is TGTGCCAGCAGCTCAGTGAGGGCGGGACAGGGCGACGGTCAGCCCCAGCATTTT. Translated, it gives CASSSVRAGQGDGQPQHF. Filled out from reference TRBV7-9 and TRBJ1-5, the complete variable domain reads DTGVSQNPRHKITKRGQNVTFRCDPISEHNRLYWYRQTLGQGPEFLTYFQNEAQLEKSRLLSDRFSAERPKGSFSTLEIQRTEQGDSAMYLCASSSVRAGQGDGQPQHFGDGTRLSIL.

The chain joins TRBV28 to TRBJ1-4, with D possibly being TRBD1 (6 bases). CDR3 length equals 16 residues. Trimming removed 3 bases at V and 3 bases at J, with 14 bases between. Germline CDR1 is MDHEN and CDR2 is SYDVKM. The CDR3 DNA follows: TGTGCCAGCAGTTTTCCAGGGGTCGTTGCTAATGAAAAACTGTTTTTT. The encoded protein is CASSFPGVVANEKLFF. The full variable domain, its missing parts supplied by reference TRBV28 and TRBJ1-4, is DVKVTQSSRYLVKRTGEKVFLECVQDMDHENMFWYRQDPGLGLRLIYFSYDVKMKEKGDIPEGYSVSREKKERFSLILESASTNQTSMYLCASSFPGVVANEKLFFGSGTQLSVL.

The chain is built from TRBV5-5 and TRBJ2-7; tentatively, D is TRBD2 (7 bases). The CDR3 runs to 14 residues. V was shortened by 2 bases and J by 4 bases, with 13 bases between the two germline ends. Germline assignment: CDR1 SGHKS and CDR2 YYEKEE (reference sequence). CDR3 bases: TGTGCCAGCAGCTTAGGGGGGGCGGGGTACGAGCAGTACTTC. Translating it yields CASSLGGAGYEQYF.

The chain links TRBV7-9 to TRBJ1-1, with 8 bases that match TRBD1. CDR1 is SEHNR and CDR2 is FQNEAQ in the germline V gene (reference sequence). This CDR3 has 14 residues. V trimming: 2 bases; J trimming: 3 bases; junction bases outside the gene matches: 2. CDR3 loop: CASSLNRGYTEAFF. The DNA of the CDR3 is TGTGCCAGCAGCTTAAACAGGGGGTACACTGAAGCTTTCTTT.

In this sample, this clone turned up a few times. The chain carries TRBV7-2 and TRBJ1-4, with a weak D call TRBD1 (6 bases). The CDR3 extends over 15 amino acids. The germline V and J ends were trimmed by 5 bases and 0 bases, with 10 bases remaining between them. Germline CDR1 SGHTA, CDR2 FQGNSA. The CDR3 sequence: CASSRAGATNEKLFF. The CDR3 nucleotides are TGTGCCAGCAGCCGTGCAGGGGCAACTAATGAAAAACTGTTTTTT.

The CDR3 region has the DNA TGCGCCAGCAGCCAAGGCAGGAACACTGAAGCTTTCTTT. This encodes CASSQGRNTEAFF. The chain recombines TRBV4-3 with TRBJ1-1; D gene ambiguous. Germline lookup yields CDR1 LGHNA and CDR2 YSLEER. V lost 1 base and J lost 1, with 4 bases in between. The CDR3 contains 13 residues.

V and J are TRBV10-3 and TRBJ1-2; D is possibly TRBD1 (6 bases). V lost 10 bases to trimming and J lost 0 bases, with 15 bases between them. The CDR3 totals 14 residues. Germline V gene data show CDR1 as ENHRY and CDR2 as SYGVKD. The CDR3, as DNA: TGTGCCAACGGGGTAGGGGGGCCTAACTATGGCTACACCTTC. Protein: CANGVGGPNYGYTF.

This clone was seen a single time. The V call is TRBV5-6, the J call TRBJ2-7; the D gene is possibly TRBD1 (6 bases). Germline assignment: CDR1 SGHDT and CDR2 YYEEEE. The V end lost 0 bases, the J end lost 3 bases, and 7 bases lay between the germline ends. This CDR3 is 13 amino acids long. CDR3 nucleotides: TGTGCCAGCAGCTTGGACAGGGTCTACGAGCAGTACTTC. Amino acids: CASSLDRVYEQYF.

The genes are TRBV28 and TRBJ2-5, with TRBD1 matching over 9 bases. This CDR3 spans 16 amino acids. The germline gives CDR1 MDHEN, CDR2 SYDVKM. V lost 4 bases, J lost 2 bases, and 8 bases stayed unmatched. The DNA for the CDR3 is TGTGCCAGCAGTTCATCAACGACAGGGGGGCAAGAGACCCAGTACTTC. It specifies CASSSSTTGGQETQYF.

The chain joins TRBV7-2 to TRBJ2-1; D may be TRBD2 (6 bases). CDR3 length: 15 amino acids. CDR1 and CDR2 (germline): SGHTA, FQGNSA. The V and J ends lost 5 bases and 1 base respectively, with 12 bases between them. Here the CDR3 reads CASSPRRVSYNEQFF. CDR3 DNA sequence: TGTGCCAGCAGCCCCCGGAGGGTTTCCTACAATGAGCAGTTCTTC.

This clone was seen only once. The rearrangement links TRBV28 to TRBJ2-7, with D possibly matching TRBD1 (6 bases). CDR1 and CDR2 from the germline V gene are MDHEN and SYDVKM. This CDR3 has 15 residues. V lost 5 bases, J lost 9 bases, and 23 bases lay in between. The CDR3 nucleotides read TGTGCCAGCAGTACCATAGACAGGACTCTACGAGGGCAGTACTTC. It translates to CASSTIDRTLRGQYF.

This chain uses TRBV7-8 with TRBJ1-3, with D unresolved. The CDR3 contains 15 residues. Trimming took off 0 bases at V and 4 bases at J, with 10 bases between the two ends. From germline, CDR1 is SGHVS and CDR2 FQNEAQ. The CDR3 coding sequence is TGTGCCAGCAGCTTAGCCGCCCTGAGCGGAAACACCATATATTTT. This sequence encodes CASSLAALSGNTIYF.

V and J are TRBV4-1 and TRBJ2-1, with a tentative D call TRBD2 (6 bases). CDR3 length: 17 residues. Trimming removed 6 bases at V and 1 base at J, with 19 bases between. CDR1 and CDR2 from the germline V gene are MGHRA and YSYEKL. Here the CDR3 DNA reads TGCGCCAGCAGTTTCTTTCCCGTCGGGAGTTCCTACAATGAGCAGTTCTTC. It yields the protein CASSFFPVGSSYNEQFF.

The chain carries TRBV7-9 and TRBJ2-7; D remains unclear. Looked up from germline, CDR1 is SEHNR and CDR2 is FQNEAQ (reference sequence). The length of the CDR3 is 14 residues. V lost 0 bases and J lost 0, with 6 bases in between. CDR3 in amino acids: CASSLAGSSYEQYF. CDR3 nucleotide sequence: TGTGCCAGCAGCTTAGCAGGTAGCTCCTACGAGCAGTACTTC.

The chain couples TRBV5-1 to TRBJ2-3, with D maybe TRBD2 (6 bases). The germline CDR1 and CDR2 sequences are SGHRS and YFSETQ. V lost 0 bases and J lost 8, with 10 bases in between. The CDR3 loop spans 13 amino acids. The DNA of the CDR3 is TGCGCCAGCAGCTTGGTTTTGGGGGGTACGCAGTATTTT. Translated: CASSLVLGGTQYF.